Listed below are T cell receptor beta chains from one sample, sequenced in a study of CD8 T cells in Susac syndrome. TCRdb re-called the immunoSEQ multiplex PCR reads through MiXCR, storing one row per CDR3 protein. The data contain 200,000 or so distinct CDR3 sequences, about 94% of them singletons. The material sequenced was CD4+ T cells from PBMCs. These receptors were obtained from a human donor with Susac syndrome. The CDR3 runs from the conserved cysteine through the conserved F or W. Fields, in order: D gene, J gene, V gene, clone size, CDR3 DNA, CDR3 protein. A D gene is named only where the DNA matches it firmly. The size of a clone is reported for some rows only, either as once, few or many, or as a class for expanded clones.

TRBD1,TRBJ2-6,TRBV30,-,TGTGCCTGGAGCCGGACAGGCAACTCTGGGGCCAACGTCCTGACTTTC,CAWSRTGNSGANVLTF
-,TRBJ1-1,TRBV13,-,TGTGCCAGCAGCGCCGACTACGGGAACACTGAAGCTTTCTTT,CASSADYGNTEAFF
-,TRBJ1-1,TRBV7-9,-,TGTGCCAGCAGTCCGGACAGTTTGAACACTGAAGCTTTCTTT,CASSPDSLNTEAFF
-,TRBJ2-7,TRBV7-9,-,TGTGCCAGCAGCTTAGGGCTGGAGCTCTACGAGCAGTACTTC,CASSLGLELYEQYF
-,TRBJ2-3,TRBV24-1,-,TGTGCCACCAGTGACCCCCTTTCAGATACGCAGTATTTT,CATSDPLSDTQYF
TRBD2,TRBJ2-1,TRBV7-3,-,TGTGCCAGCAGCTTAGGTGGGGGGGATGAGCAGTTCTTC,CASSLGGGDEQFF
-,TRBJ2-2,TRBV12-3/TRBV12-4,-,TGTGCCAGCAGCTTAGGGGTTGCGAGGAACACCGGGGAGCTGTTTTTT,CASSLGVARNTGELFF
-,TRBJ2-2,TRBV3-1,-,TGTGCCAGCAGTCCCGTCGGTAACACCGGGGAGCTGTTTTTT,CASSPVGNTGELFF
TRBD2,TRBJ2-1,TRBV6-2/TRBV6-3,-,TGTGCCAGCAGCTTTCCGGGACTAGCGGGGATCTACAATGAGCAGTTCTTC,CASSFPGLAGIYNEQFF
-,TRBJ1-2,TRBV9,-,TGTGCCAGCAGCCCCGTAGGGATTTCAGGCTACACCTTC,CASSPVGISGYTF
-,TRBJ1-3,TRBV9,-,TGTGCCAGCAGCGTAGCTGCCTCTGGAAACACCATATATTTT,CASSVAASGNTIYF
-,TRBJ2-1,TRBV7-2,-,TGTGCCAGCAGCGAGACCGTTTACAATGAGCAGTTCTTC,CASSETVYNEQFF
-,TRBJ2-7,TRBV20-1,-,TGCAGTGCTAGAGAGGGCGGGGCGGCCTACGAGCAGTACTTC,CSAREGGAAYEQYF
-,TRBJ2-5,TRBV7-6,-,TGTGCCAGCAGCTTAGCCGGGAGCTTCCAAGAGACCCAGTACTTC,CASSLAGSFQETQYF
TRBD2,TRBJ2-2,TRBV6-2/TRBV6-3,-,TGTGCCAGCAGTTACGAACTAGCGCCGAACACCGGGGAGCTGTTTTTT,CASSYELAPNTGELFF
-,TRBJ1-3,TRBV29-1,-,TGCAGCGTTGAGGCCAGGTTGAGCTCTGGAAACACCATATATTTT,CSVEARLSSGNTIYF
TRBD2,TRBJ2-7,TRBV7-9,-,TGTGCCAGCAGCTCTGAACTAGCGGGGGGGCCCCACGAGCAGTACTTC,CASSSELAGGPHEQYF
-,TRBJ2-2,TRBV30,-,TGTGCCTGGAGTGTACGCACAGCGTCTTTCACCGGGGAGCTGTTTTTT,CAWSVRTASFTGELFF
-,TRBJ2-5,TRBV7-2,-,TGTGCCAGCAGCGGCAATGGGGGGCCGAGGGAAGAGACCCAGTACTTC,CASSGNGGPREETQYF
-,TRBJ1-1,TRBV12-3/TRBV12-4,once,TGTGCCAGCAGTTTTTTGGGACACTCCGGGACTGAAGCTTTCTTT,CASSFLGHSGTEAFF
-,TRBJ2-2,TRBV12-3/TRBV12-4,-,TGTGCCAGCAGTCCATTCTTAGGGGGGGAGCTGTTTTTT,CASSPFLGGELFF
TRBD1,TRBJ2-5,TRBV29-1,-,TGCAGCGTACAGGACAGGTACCAAGAGACCCAGTACTTC,CSVQDRYQETQYF
-,TRBJ2-3,TRBV7-9,-,TGTGCCAGCAGCCCGTCTCGGGGGCTAGCTCTGGATACGCAGTATTTT,CASSPSRGLALDTQYF
-,TRBJ2-7,TRBV6-5,-,TGTGCCGTTCGGCGGGACGGGCCAGACGAGCAGTACTTC,CAVRRDGPDEQYF
-,TRBJ2-3,TRBV12-3/TRBV12-4,-,TGTGCCAGCAGCTTAGGGGGGAGCACAGATACGCAGTATTTT,CASSLGGSTDTQYF
TRBD1,TRBJ1-2,TRBV4-3,-,TGCGCCAGCAGCCAAGAGACAGGGGGGTGGGATGGCTACACCTTC,CASSQETGGWDGYTF
-,TRBJ1-1,TRBV15,-,TGTGCCACCAGCAGAGTGGTAGGGAGAGGGAACACTGAAGCTTTCTTT,CATSRVVGRGNTEAFF
-,TRBJ2-2,TRBV20-1,-,TGCAGTGCTAGAGTCGGAACTACCGGGGAGCTGTTTTTT,CSARVGTTGELFF
-,TRBJ2-3,TRBV11-2,-,TGTGCCAGCAGCCCCGGACACACAGATACGCAGTATTTT,CASSPGHTDTQYF
TRBD2,TRBJ2-7,TRBV28,-,TGTGCCAGCAGTTTATCTAGCGGGTTCCCCCACGAGCAGTACTTC,CASSLSSGFPHEQYF
TRBD1,TRBJ1-6,TRBV20-1,-,TGCAGTGCTACCCGACAGGGGGCCGTGTCACCCCTCCACTTT,CSATRQGAVSPLHF
TRBD2,TRBJ2-2,TRBV19,-,TGTGCCAGTAGGGGAATCGGACTAGCGGCCACCTCTGGAGAGCTGTTTTTT,CASRGIGLAATSGELFF
-,TRBJ2-7,TRBV4-2,-,TGTGCCAGCAGCCCGGGACACCGAGGGGACTCCTACGAGCAGTACTTC,CASSPGHRGDSYEQYF
-,TRBJ2-7,TRBV4-1,-,TGCGCCAGCAGCCAAGATCGGTACGAGCAGTACTTC,CASSQDRYEQYF
-,TRBJ2-5,TRBV27,-,TGTGCCAGCAGTGGGGCTGTAGGGGAGACCCAGTACTTC,CASSGAVGETQYF